The 10 T cell receptor beta chains in this list originate from one sample, sequenced in a study of T cells in women clearing cervical HPV infection. Only in-frame clones appear in the TCRdb table, and some are missing; sequencing was by immunoSEQ multiplex PCR. The sample has approximately 17,000 clones. Sequencing was carried out using blood buffy coat. These receptors were taken from a woman between 18 and 75 years old with a cervical HPV16 infection that either progressed to CIN3+ or cleared (not recorded which).

As for this clone: The CDR3 end is not reached by the read, which stops 3 residues before it; the germline J gene fills it in. This chain uses TRBV24-1 with TRBJ1-2, with 7 bases fitting TRBD1. Germline assignment: CDR1 KGHDR and CDR2 SFDVKD. This CDR3 is 12 amino acids long. The J segment lost 7 bases and the V segment lost 2 bases, leaving 0 bases of the junction unmatched. This CDR3 is CATSDSGGGYTF. Incomplete CDR3 DNA: TGTGCCACCAGTGATTCAGGGGGTGGC.

Concerning this clone itself: The sequenced fragment ends 3 residues before the CDR3 boundary, so the rest is inferred from the germline J gene. The V and J genes are TRBV6-1 and TRBJ2-1; TRBD2 agrees at 10 bases. Losses at the gene ends were 4 bases for V and 4 bases for J; bases not matched to a gene: 4. Looked up from germline, CDR1 is MNHNS and CDR2 is SASEGT. The CDR3 totals 15 residues. CDR3 DNA, as far as it was read: TGTGCCAGCAGTGGATCTAGCGGGGGTTACAATGAG. Protein product: CASSGSSGGYNE. The whole CDR3 reads CASSGSSGGYNEQFF.

Details on this clone: The read finishes 3 residues shy of the CDR3 end, and the germline J gene is used to complete it. The rearrangement links TRBV5-1 to TRBJ2-7; 8 nucleotides agree with TRBD2. The J segment lost 4 bases and the V segment lost 1 base, leaving 7 bases of the junction unmatched. CDR1 and CDR2 (germline): SGHRS, YFSETQ. CDR3 length equals 15 residues. This CDR3 reads CASSLQASGFYEQYF. The DNA read from the CDR3 is TGCGCCAGCAGCTTGCAGGCTAGCGGGTTTTACGAG.

Concerning this clone: Read sequence stops 3 residues before the CDR3 end, and the germline J gene provides the missing end. The genes are TRBV19 and TRBJ2-2, with D tentatively TRBD1 (5 bases). Germline lookup yields CDR1 LNHDA and CDR2 SQIVND (reference sequence). The CDR3 contains 17 residues. V gave up 1 base and J gave up 2 bases, with 14 bases separating them. The CDR3 protein is CASSIVGARTNTGELFF. The CDR3 bases that were read are TGTGCCAGTAGTATAGTTGGGGCGAGAACTAACACCGGGGAG.

A note on this clone: The read ends 3 residues early relative to the CDR3; the germline J gene fills the gap. The rearrangement uses TRBV5-5 and TRBJ2-7; the match to TRBD2 covers 10 bases. CDR1 SGHKS and CDR2 YYEKEE come from the germline V gene (reference sequence). Trimming removed 5 bases from V and 5 bases from J; junction bases left unmatched: 4. The CDR3 has 13 residues. The CDR3 DNA, read in part, is TGTGCCAGCAGGCAAGCGGGAGGGGACGAG. Residues: CASRQAGGDE. From start to end, the CDR3 is CASRQAGGDEQYF.

Of note for this clone: The read finishes 3 residues shy of the CDR3 end, and the germline J gene is used to complete it. The chain is built from TRBV20-1 and TRBJ2-7, with TRBD1 as a possible D gene (6 bases). V was shortened by 1 base and J by 5 bases, with 15 bases between the two germline ends. This CDR3 region has 14 residues. The germline gives CDR1 DFQATT, CDR2 SNEGSKA (reference sequence). Partial CDR3 DNA: TGCAGTGCTAGAGGTTCACAGGGTATCAACGAG. Its translation is CSARGSQGINE. In full, the CDR3 is CSARGSQGINEQYF.

Concerning this clone itself: The read ends 3 residues early relative to the CDR3; the germline J gene fills the gap. This sequence joins TRBV10-1 and TRBJ2-3; 10 nucleotides line up with TRBD1. This CDR3 contains 15 residues. V lost 4 bases, J lost 4 bases, and 5 bases stayed unmatched. Germline V gives CDR1 WNHNN, CDR2 SYGVQD (reference sequence). The CDR3 sequence: CASSATGGAADTQYF. The sequenced part of the CDR3 DNA is TGCGCCAGCAGTGCGACAGGGGGCGCAGCAGATACG.

As for this clone: The sequenced fragment ends 3 residues before the CDR3 boundary, so the rest is inferred from the germline J gene. The rearrangement uses TRBV10-3 and TRBJ2-3; TRBD2 might be the D (5 bases). The CDR3 covers 14 residues. Germline loops: CDR1 ENHRY, CDR2 SYGVKD. Deletions cut 5 bases from V and 0 bases from J, with 9 bases between. The CDR3 DNA, read in part, is TGTGCCATCAGTACTTGGACTAGCACAGATACG. It translates to CAISTWTSTDT. The full CDR3 sequence reads CAISTWTSTDTQYF.

CDR3 DNA (partial): TGTGCCAGCAGGAGGGCCGCTTCCTATGGC. Amino acids: CASRRAASYG. The whole CDR3 is CASRRAASYGYTF. V is TRBV5-4 and J is TRBJ1-2; D not resolved. The CDR3 extends 3 residues past the end of the read, so its final part is completed from the germline J gene. Germline assignment: CDR1 SGHNT and CDR2 YYREEE (reference sequence). CDR3 length: 13 amino acids. Trimming stripped 5 bases from V and 4 bases from J, with 12 bases between.

As concerns this clone: From the germline J gene comes the end of the CDR3, since the read stops 3 residues before it. This chain links TRBV30 with TRBJ2-1; D call uncertain. The V and J ends lost 0 bases and 7 bases respectively, with 7 bases between them. CDR1 is GTSNPN and CDR2 is SVGIG in the germline V gene (reference sequence). This CDR3 region has 12 residues. The chain's CDR3 is CAWSVADNEQFF. CDR3 DNA (partial): TGTGCCTGGAGTGTCGCGGATAATGAG.